This record looks at one T cell receptor (beta chain) sequence and its context. Its antigen is unknown. Built from TCR beta cDNA, the libraries had unique molecular identifiers in them. TCRdb re-called the PCR reads through MiXCR, storing one row per CDR3 protein. The table has 450,000 to 650,000 distinct CDR3 sequences, roughly 45% seen once. Germline assignment: CDR1 SGHRS and CDR2 YFSETQ. V was trimmed by 4 bases and J by 3 bases, leaving 11 bases between them. CDR3 size: 14 residues. The data were obtained in a study of post-analysis software for immune sequencing data. General study points: Compared with controls, patients had more of about 5 TRBV segments, including TRBV5-6, TRBV5-1 and TRBV20-1. The study found significantly lower normalized Chao1 diversity in multiple sclerosis patients than in controls.

The chain uses TRBV5-1 and TRBJ1-5; maybe TRBD1 (5 bases). Sequenced input: blood. The sequence derives from a girl aged 5-17 years with multiple sclerosis. The CDR3: CASSGASLNQPQHF. The CDR3 region has the DNA TGCGCCAGCAGCGGGGCCAGCCTCAATCAGCCCCAGCATTTT.